This T cell receptor beta chain was retrieved from a study of regulatory T cells in long-lasting Graves disease (dated by TCRdb to 2020 to 2023). Broadly, across the study: Patients with newly diagnosed Graves' disease had been on antithyroid drugs for under 3 months. A total of about 33 samples underwent TCR sequencing: about 13 from persistent and around 20 from newly diagnosed Graves' disease patients. Persistent Graves' disease patients were compared with newly diagnosed Graves' disease patients by peripheral blood TCR sequencing and RNA sequencing. The study was conducted in China and was registered as a clinical trial. Results the study describes overall, beyond this receptor: Only peripheral blood was studied, because thyroid tissue, the primary lesion, was inaccessible. Sequencing and analysis were restricted to the TCR beta chain. Lower TCR Shannon entropy and fewer highly expanded clones were observed in persistent Graves' disease patients than in newly diagnosed patients, which suggested clonal expansion. Persistent disease showed preferential use of TRBV28, TRBJ1-2 and TRBJ2-5, whereas newly diagnosed disease favored TRBV20-1 and TRBJ2-1. More public clonotypes were shared among persistent patients (over 2,500) than among newly diagnosed patients (966). The authors acknowledged the small sample size as a limitation that may reduce accuracy.

V lost 3 bases and J lost 1 base, and the count of bases not matched to a germline gene is 0. CDR1 LGHDT and CDR2 YNNKEL are derived from the germline V gene (reference sequence). The CDR3 runs 15 residues from the cysteine to the phenylalanine. Only the CDR3 part of the read is kept: 45 bases, read in frame from the first base. Library preparation employed multiplex PCR. The listed sequencing device is Illumina HiSeq 4000. CDR3 regions were amplified by Arm-PCR with iRepertoire HTBI primers to construct TCR beta libraries. Before sequencing, the PCR products went through gel purification. Turning to the authors' computational methods: Gene usage analysis of CDR3 amino acid clonotypes relied on the 60 or so TRBV and around 13 TRBJ segments identified across samples. Filtered high-quality paired reads were merged into contigs using COPE and FqMerger. BLAST was used to align contigs to the IMGT TRBV, TRBD and TRBJ reference genes, and CDR3 was defined following IMGT. Highly expanded clones were defined as clonotypes with a frequency above 0.1%. Shannon entropy served as the measure of repertoire diversity, while the Gini coefficient captured V-J evenness. A clonotype was considered public if more than one individual shared it. Clones were called with MiXCR by TCRdb after fastp trimmed the public reads at Q25, and only in-frame beta chains were retained. Identical CDR3 proteins give one entry, which carries the most common genes and DNA. The V and J calls follow TCRdb's processing rather than the paper's. Across this sample there are around 250,000 distinct CDR3 sequences, with around 20% seen only once. The top ten clonotypes cover 11% to 15% of the sample.

This clonotype was recorded many times. Its antigen target is currently unknown. Base qualities were left out, and no much larger clone turns up one base away. Taken with the paper, the label for time point translates to: newly diagnosed GD, antithyroid drugs for less than 3 months. For both TCR sequencing and RNA sequencing, RNA was extracted from PBMCs using TRIzol. Graves' disease was diagnosed according to American Thyroid Association guidelines. Patients for the study were recruited at an endocrinology department in Xi'an, China. From each patient, approximately 9.9 milliliters of peripheral blood was collected into an EDTA anticoagulant tube. Ficoll Paque Plus density gradient separation was used to isolate PBMCs, and no further T cell sorting was performed. An Agilent 2100 Bioanalyzer and agarose gel were used to assess RNA quality, and a NanoDrop 2000 was used to measure RNA concentration.

This sample comprised peripheral blood mononuclear cells (PBMCs), obtained at new diagnosis, from a patient treated with antithyroid drugs. This receptor was obtained from a female donor with Graves disease. The rearranged chain carries TRBV3-1 and TRBJ2-5; TRBD2 matches 12 bases in the middle. This receptor has the CDR3 CASSQGLAGQETQYF. In nucleotides, the sequence is TGTGCCAGCAGCCAGGGACTAGCGGGCCAAGAGACCCAGTACTTC.